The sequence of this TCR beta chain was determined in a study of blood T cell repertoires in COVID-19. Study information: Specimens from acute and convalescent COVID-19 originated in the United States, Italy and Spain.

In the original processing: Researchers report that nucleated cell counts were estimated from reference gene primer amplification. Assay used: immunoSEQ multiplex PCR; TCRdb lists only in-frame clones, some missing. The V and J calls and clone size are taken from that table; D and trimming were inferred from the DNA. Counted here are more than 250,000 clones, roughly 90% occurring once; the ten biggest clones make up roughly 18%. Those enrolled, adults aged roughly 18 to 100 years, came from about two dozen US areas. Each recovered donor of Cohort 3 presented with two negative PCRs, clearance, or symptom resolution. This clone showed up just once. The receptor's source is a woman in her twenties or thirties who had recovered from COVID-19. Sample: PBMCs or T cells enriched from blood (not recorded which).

The CDR3 DNA follows: TGCAGCGCCGGGGGTGCAGTCAACTATGGCTACACCTTC. Protein sequence: CSAGGAVNYGYTF. The chain carries TRBV29-1 and TRBJ1-2; weak D call: TRBD1 (5 bases). CDR3 size: 13 residues. Trimming removed 7 bases at V and 2 bases at J, with 14 bases between. Germline-derived CDR1 and CDR2 are SQVTM and ANQGSEA.